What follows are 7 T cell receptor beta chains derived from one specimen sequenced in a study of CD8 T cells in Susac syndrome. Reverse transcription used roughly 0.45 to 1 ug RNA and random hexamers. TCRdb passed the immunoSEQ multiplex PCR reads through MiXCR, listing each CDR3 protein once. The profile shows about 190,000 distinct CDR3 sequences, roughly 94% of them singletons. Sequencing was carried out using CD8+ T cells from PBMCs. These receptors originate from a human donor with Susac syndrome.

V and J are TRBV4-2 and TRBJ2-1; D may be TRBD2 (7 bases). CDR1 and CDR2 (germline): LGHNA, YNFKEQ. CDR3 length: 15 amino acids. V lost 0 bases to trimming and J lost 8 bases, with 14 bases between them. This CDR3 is CASSQDYEGGDEQFF. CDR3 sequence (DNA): TGTGCCAGCAGCCAAGATTATGAGGGGGGGGATGAGCAGTTCTTC.

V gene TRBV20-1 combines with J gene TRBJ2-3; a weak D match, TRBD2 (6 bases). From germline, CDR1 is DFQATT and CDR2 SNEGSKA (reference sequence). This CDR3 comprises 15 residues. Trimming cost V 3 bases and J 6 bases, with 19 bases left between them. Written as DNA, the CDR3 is TGCAGTGCTAGGTCTCCTAGCGAAGAGTGGGATACGCAGTATTTT. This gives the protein CSARSPSEEWDTQYF.

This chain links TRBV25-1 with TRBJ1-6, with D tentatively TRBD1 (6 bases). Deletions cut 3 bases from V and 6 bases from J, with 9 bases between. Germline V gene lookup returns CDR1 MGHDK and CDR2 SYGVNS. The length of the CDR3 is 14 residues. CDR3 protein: CASSDGRGNSPLHF. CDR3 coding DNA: TGTGCCAGCAGTGACGGCAGGGGTAATTCACCCCTCCACTTT.

CDR3 sequence: CSAKSTGANYGYTF. For the CDR3, the DNA is TGCAGTGCTAAATCGACAGGTGCCAACTATGGCTACACCTTC. The gene calls are TRBV20-1 and TRBJ1-2; possible D gene TRBD1, 6 bases. Trimming removed 4 bases at V and 2 bases at J, with 14 bases between. CDR1 and CDR2 (germline): DFQATT, SNEGSKA (reference sequence). This CDR3 region has 14 residues.

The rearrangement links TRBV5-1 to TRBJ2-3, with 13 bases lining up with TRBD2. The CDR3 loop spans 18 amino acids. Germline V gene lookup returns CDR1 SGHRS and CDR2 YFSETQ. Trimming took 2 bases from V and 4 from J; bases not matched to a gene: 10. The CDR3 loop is CASSFGTSGTSQADTQYF. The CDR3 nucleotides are TGCGCCAGCAGCTTCGGGACTAGCGGGACCTCTCAAGCAGATACGCAGTATTTT. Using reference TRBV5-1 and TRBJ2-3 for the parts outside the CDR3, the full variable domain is KAGVTQTPRYLIKTRGQQVTLSCSPISGHRSVSWYQQTPGQGLQFLFEYFSETQRNKGNFPGRFSGRQFSNSRSEMNVSTLELGDSALYLCASSFGTSGTSQADTQYFGPGTRLTVL.

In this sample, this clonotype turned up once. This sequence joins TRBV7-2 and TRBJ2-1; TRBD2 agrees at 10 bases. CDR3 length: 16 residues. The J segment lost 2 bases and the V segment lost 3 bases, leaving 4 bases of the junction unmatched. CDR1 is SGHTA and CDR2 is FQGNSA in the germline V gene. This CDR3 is CASSFRLAGPYNEQFF. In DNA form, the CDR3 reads TGTGCCAGCAGCTTCAGACTAGCGGGCCCCTACAATGAGCAGTTCTTC.

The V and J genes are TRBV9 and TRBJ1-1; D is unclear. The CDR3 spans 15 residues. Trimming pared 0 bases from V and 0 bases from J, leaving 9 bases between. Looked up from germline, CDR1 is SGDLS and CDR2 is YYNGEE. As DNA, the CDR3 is TGTGCCAGCAGCGTAGAGATTGATGTGAACACTGAAGCTTTCTTT. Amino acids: CASSVEIDVNTEAFF.